The clone carrying this TCR beta chain was seen only a few times. Its antigen is not known. At one boundary the junction diverges from the germline segment, which might be a read error. A sample-barcoded 5' primer and a J-beta primer mix were used in a second PCR of about 6 to 11 cycles. From the 5' RACE reads, TCRdb called clonotypes with MiXCR, one entry per CDR3 protein. The data contain approximately 760,000 distinct CDR3 sequences, roughly 25% of them singletons. This entry belongs to a study of blood T cells in healthy people across ages. The study's findings and limits: The study could not conclusively compare naive and antigen-experienced cells, given its unsorted PBMCs.

The CDR3 totals 13 residues. Per germline, CDR1 DFQATT and CDR2 SNEGSKA (reference sequence). These records were also assigned to another study, of T cells of mothers and their children.

This sequence joins TRBV20-1 and TRBJ2-1; 8 bases are a match to TRBD2. This TCR was recovered from a boy under 18 in good health. What was sequenced was blood. The CDR3, as DNA: TGCAATGCTGGAGATCTGACTAGCGATGAGCAGTTCTTC. It yields the protein CNAGDLTSDEQFF.